This TCR beta chain was sequenced for a study of T-cell memory formation after mild COVID-19 (dated by TCRdb to 2020 to 2023). Context from the whole study: Most TCR sequence clusters were specific to one of the two donors. T-cell clones expanding and contracting after mild COVID-19 in two donors were tracked by longitudinal TCRalpha and TCRbeta repertoire sequencing. The cohort was made up of two young adult volunteers, one female and one male, who were previously healthy. Overall study outcomes, separate from this receptor: Some responding clones were found in pre-infection memory, which suggests that pre-existing cross-reactive memory T cells took part in the SARS-CoV-2 response. Only a couple of mild cases were covered by the study, and larger cohorts that include severe cases with pre-infection samples were considered necessary. Contracting CD4+ clones were located mainly in the CM and EM memory subsets, whereas CD8+ clones were found to be enriched in EMRA. Balanced CD4/CD8 phenotypes were observed for clones contracting from day 15 to 85, whereas a bias towards CD4+ was observed for a second wave of clones expanding from day 15 to 37. Whether the second-wave clones peaking on day 37 were SARS-CoV-2 specific was not confirmed.

PBMCs were isolated by Ficoll-Paque density gradient centrifugation. Ten or more counts support this clonotype. Its antigen is unknown. Base-call qualities are not available, and no considerably larger clone is one nucleotide away. Data came from an Illumina NovaSeq 6000. TCRalpha and TCRbeta cDNA libraries were built by 5'RACE with constant-segment primers, adding sample barcodes and unique molecular identifiers. Trizol reagent was used to extract RNA from every sample. Library amplification was performed in two PCR steps, and a second sample barcode and Illumina TruSeq adapters were introduced in the second step. Sequencing of the libraries was done on an Illumina NovaSeq, producing 2 x 150 bp paired-end reads. Regarding the original processing steps: The reads were demultiplexed and collapsed into UMI-guided consensus sequences using migec v1.2.7. Using mixcr v2.1.11, UMI consensuses were aligned to TRA and TRB V and J templates and then assembled into clonotypes. A clonotype was counted as expanded or contracted only if both edgeR and NoisET called the change significant, with noise models trained on biological replicates. For edgeR calls, a false discovery rate-adjusted p below 0.01 and a log2 fold-change threshold of 1 were applied. As an exploratory analysis of dynamics, max-normalized trajectories of the 1000 most abundant clonotypes were examined by PCA with hierarchical clustering. Separately sequenced CD4+ and CD8+ repertoires were used to assign a CD4 or CD8 phenotype to each responding clone. TCRdb itself trimmed the public reads at Q25 with fastp, ran MiXCR and retained productive beta chains. Rows merge per CDR3 protein into single entries with the most common DNA and genes. The V and J calls follow TCRdb's processing rather than the paper's. This sample comprises around 200,000 distinct CDR3 sequences, over 20% of them detected only once. The ten top clones hold approximately 22% of the sample.

V and J are truncated by 6 bases and 3 bases respectively, leaving an intervening sequence of 12 bases. The germline V gene specifies LGHNA as CDR1 and YSLEER as CDR2. Spanning cysteine to phenylalanine, the CDR3 consists of 13 amino acids. The CDR3 DNA has 39 bases and is translated from base 1. The source material was PBMCs or a T cell subset sorted from them (not recorded which). The TCR originated in an adult woman who had mild COVID-19 (a few samples of this study predate the infection). The sample titles of this study are shuffled in the database, so cell type and time point are left out; the donor was told from shared clones. This receptor chain uses TRBV4-3 and TRBJ2-7, and TRBD2 may be the D gene, going by 7 matching bases. The CDR3 in this case is CASSHREGYEQYF. The bases read TGCGCCAGCAGTCACAGGGAGGGCTACGAGCAGTACTTC.